The rows below give T cell receptor beta chains drawn from one sample of a study of shared clonotypes between healthy human individuals. TCRdb keeps only in-frame clones here, not all; method: immunoSEQ multiplex PCR. The data hold nearly 600,000 clones, with about 95% observed a single time. The sample was naive CD8+ T cells sorted from blood. The source is a woman younger than 45 in good health. CDR3s include the opening cysteine and the closing phenylalanine or tryptophan. The D gene is left open where the match is weak. The listing skips clone size in some rows; elsewhere it reads once, few, many or a size class.

>.|.|TRBV28|TRBJ2-7
TGTGCCAGCAGTTTTGGCAGCACCCCTGGAACGGGAGATTGGTACGAGCAGTACTTC
CASSFGSTPGTGDWYEQYF
>.|once|TRBV11-2|TRBJ2-1
TGTGCCAGCAGCTTAGGAGGGGACAATGAGCAGTTCTTC
CASSLGGDNEQFF
>TRBD2|.|TRBV4-1|TRBJ2-7
TGCGCCAGCAGCGCTGGACTAGCGGGGTCCTACGAGCAGTACTTC
CASSAGLAGSYEQYF
>.|.|TRBV4-1|TRBJ2-7
TGCGCCAGCAGCTACGGACTCTCCTCTCATGGAGGGGGCTACGAGCAGTACTTC
CASSYGLSSHGGGYEQYF
>.|once|TRBV21-1|TRBJ1-3
TGTGCCAGCAGCAAAAGGCCCAGCTGGGGCCATAGCTCTGGAAACACCATATATTTT
CASSKRPSWGHSSGNTIYF
>.|.|TRBV4-1|TRBJ1-6
TGCGCCAGCAGCCAAAACCAGGGTTGGCATTCACCCCTCCACTTT
CASSQNQGWHSPLHF
>.|.|TRBV5-6|TRBJ1-5
TGTGCCAGCAGCTTACAGAAATTCGGGAATCAGCCCCAGCATTTT
CASSLQKFGNQPQHF
>.|.|TRBV13|TRBJ1-5
TGTGCCAGCAGCTTAAACCCTAACAATCAGCCCCAGCATTTT
CASSLNPNNQPQHF
>.|.|TRBV29-1|TRBJ2-7
TGCAGCGTTCTTACTACCACCTCCTACGAGCAGTACTTC
CSVLTTTSYEQYF
>TRBD1|once|TRBV5-1|TRBJ2-7
TGCGCCAGCAGCCCCAGGGACAGTACCTACGAGCAGTACTTC
CASSPRDSTYEQYF
>.|once|TRBV27|TRBJ2-2
TGTGCCAGCAGTTTTGGCAGATTCACCGGGGAGCTGTTTTTT
CASSFGRFTGELFF
>.|.|TRBV7-6|TRBJ1-5
TGTGCCAGCAGCCTACCCCCGAATACAGGGACCCAGCCTAATGGGCCCCAGCATTTT
CASSLPPNTGTQPNGPQHF
>.|.|TRBV9|TRBJ1-5
TGTGCCAGCAGCGTAGCGGGTGTCGGGCAGCCCCAGCATTTT
CASSVAGVGQPQHF
>.|.|TRBV9|TRBJ2-2
TGTGCCACAGATAACCTCGCCGGGGAGCTGTTTTTT
CATDNLAGELFF
>.|.|TRBV11-2|TRBJ2-6
TGTGCCAGCAGCTTAGGCCCATCTGGGGCCAACGTCCTGACTTTC
CASSLGPSGANVLTF
>.|.|TRBV7-9|TRBJ2-3
TGTGCCAGCAGCTTACGTTATACTAGCACAGATACGCAGTATTTT
CASSLRYTSTDTQYF
>.|.|TRBV25-1|TRBJ1-2
TGTGCCAGCAGGGTCCCGGGGCAGCGGAGGGGCTACACCTTC
CASRVPGQRRGYTF
>TRBD2|.|TRBV27|TRBJ2-1
TGTGCCAGCAGTCCCTCTAGCGGGGAAAAATACAATGAGCAGTTCTTC
CASSPSSGEKYNEQFF
>.|.|TRBV10-3|TRBJ2-3
TGTGCCATCAGTGGGGGACCACTAAGCACAGATACGCAGTATTTT
CAISGGPLSTDTQYF
>.|.|TRBV5-6|TRBJ1-3
TGTGCCAGCCATGTGCTAGGGCCTGGAAACACCATATATTTT
CASHVLGPGNTIYF
>.|.|TRBV28|TRBJ1-1
TGTGCCAGCAGTTTATCAAAAGAGGGAGCTTTCTTT
CASSLSKEGAFF
>.|.|TRBV7-7|TRBJ2-3
TGTGCCAGCAGCTCCAATCCCTCAGAGGATACGCAGTATTTT
CASSSNPSEDTQYF
>TRBD1|few|TRBV16|TRBJ2-7
TGTGCCAGCAGGCGACAGGGAAACTCCTACGAGCAGTACTTC
CASRRQGNSYEQYF
>TRBD2|.|TRBV2|TRBJ2-7
TGTGCCAGCAGTGCGGGGACTAGCGGGTTTTACGAGCAGTACTTC
CASSAGTSGFYEQYF
>.|.|TRBV6-5|TRBJ2-7
TGTGCCAGCAGTTACGAGGGGGGCTCCTACGAGCAGTACTTC
CASSYEGGSYEQYF
>.|.|TRBV6-4|TRBJ1-3
TGTGCCAGCAGGGGGAGGACGCCGGTCGCCATATATTTT
CASRGRTPVAIYF
>.|.|TRBV6-4|TRBJ2-7
TGTGCCAGCAGTCGGATCGACAGGCCGGCGGACGAGCAGTACTTC
CASSRIDRPADEQYF
>.|.|TRBV28|TRBJ2-3
TGTGCCAGCAGTTTAAATCGGGGAGCGGAGTGGGGCACAGATACGCAGTATTTT
CASSLNRGAEWGTDTQYF
>TRBD2|.|TRBV27|TRBJ2-7
TGTGCCAGCAGTCCCGGGACTAGCGGAGCCGGGGAGCAGTACTTC
CASSPGTSGAGEQYF
>.|.|TRBV18|TRBJ1-1
TGTGCCAGCTCACCCCTTGGGGATTGGAACACTGAAGCTTTCTTT
CASSPLGDWNTEAFF
>.|.|TRBV7-2|TRBJ2-7
TGTGCCAGCAGCTTAGGAGGGATGGGGTACGAGCAGTACTTC
CASSLGGMGYEQYF
>TRBD2|.|TRBV19|TRBJ2-1
TGTGCCAGTACTCCTAGCGGGACATTGAATGAGCAGTTCTTC
CASTPSGTLNEQFF
>.|.|TRBV28|TRBJ1-5
TGTGCCAGCAGTTTAAGGGGGGCCAATCAGCCCCAGCATTTT
CASSLRGANQPQHF
>.|.|TRBV19|TRBJ1-1
TGTGCCAGTAGTTCTCAGATTCTCACTGAAGCTTTCTTT
CASSSQILTEAFF
>.|.|TRBV23-1|TRBJ2-4
TGCGCCAGCAGTCAACAGCGTGCGCCAAACATTCAGTACTTC
CASSQQRAPNIQYF
>.|.|TRBV2|TRBJ2-7
TGTGCCAGCAGCCAGCGGGTTCTATACGAGCAGTACTTC
CASSQRVLYEQYF
>.|.|TRBV28|TRBJ2-1
TGTGCCAGCAGTGGCACAGACTCCTACAATGAGCAGTTCTTC
CASSGTDSYNEQFF
>TRBD1|.|TRBV28|TRBJ1-5
TGTGCAACCCGACAGGGGTTCGGCAATCAGCCCCAGCATTTT
CATRQGFGNQPQHF
>.|.|TRBV7-2|TRBJ1-1
TGTGCCAGCAGCTCAAGGAAAAACACTGAAGCTTTCTTT
CASSSRKNTEAFF
>.|.|TRBV28|TRBJ2-1
TGTGCCAGCAGTTTGACCCAGGGCAGCTACAATGAGCAGTTCTTC
CASSLTQGSYNEQFF
>TRBD2|.|TRBV2|TRBJ2-7
TGTGCCAGCAGTGTACCAAGGACTAGCGACGAGCAGTACTTC
CASSVPRTSDEQYF
>.|.|TRBV6-5|TRBJ2-1
TGTGCCAGCAGGATCGCACAGGGGGGGTTGAATGAGCAGTTCTTC
CASRIAQGGLNEQFF
>.|.|TRBV12-2|TRBJ1-2
TGTGCAAGTCGCTTCGGTCACTCATTTAACTATGGCTACACCTTC
CASRFGHSFNYGYTF
>.|.|TRBV7-2|TRBJ2-7
TGTGCCAGCAGGGATAGAGGGGCCTACGAGCAGTACTTC
CASRDRGAYEQYF
>TRBD1|.|TRBV19|TRBJ1-2
TGTGCCAGTAGGGAACCGGGACAGGGTCTTGGCTACACCTTC
CASREPGQGLGYTF
>TRBD1|.|TRBV6-1|TRBJ2-1
TGTGCCAGCAGTGAAGACAGGGGGTCCTACAATGAGCAGTTCTTC
CASSEDRGSYNEQFF
>.|once|TRBV29-1|TRBJ2-7
TGCAGCGTTGAAGTAGACTCCTACGAGCAGTACTTC
CSVEVDSYEQYF
>.|.|TRBV30|TRBJ2-2
TGTGCCTGGAGCCACCTCGAGCTGAACACCGGGGAGCTGTTTTTT
CAWSHLELNTGELFF
>.|once|TRBV15|TRBJ2-5
TGTGCCACCAGCCAAGATGGGCGGAAACAAGAGACCCAGTACTTC
CATSQDGRKQETQYF